What follows are 27 T cell receptor beta chains derived from one specimen sequenced in a study of Ad26.COV2.S vaccination and SARS-CoV-2 variants. Profiled with immunoSEQ multiplex PCR; TCRdb holds only in-frame clones, not every one. The data contain some 370,000 clones, under 90% of them seen just once; the ten biggest clones take up 7.4%. Treatment described: roughly 20 received Ad26.COV2.S at low or high dose, single or two shots; 5 received placebo; per-sample allocation not given. The samples were gathered on day 63 after the first injection of vaccine or placebo. Sequencing used peripheral blood, obtained in a trial of Ad26.COV2.S vaccine versus placebo. These receptors all stem from a person between 18 and 60 years old who received the Ad26.COV2.S COVID-19 vaccine or a placebo.

This sequence joins TRBV24-1 and TRBJ2-3; 8 positions agree with TRBD2. Germline V gene data show CDR1 as KGHDR and CDR2 as SFDVKD. The V and J ends lost 8 bases and 5 bases, in that order; junction bases with no gene match: 11. This CDR3 has 15 amino acids. CDR3 residues: CATTPGGGGLDTQYF. Written as DNA, the CDR3 is TGTGCCACCACGCCCGGGGGGGGCGGATTAGATACGCAGTATTTT.

The J gene is TRBJ2-2, the V gene TRBV4-1, with D maybe TRBD1 (6 bases). Trimming stripped 1 base from V and 4 bases from J, with 13 bases between. The CDR3 covers 16 residues. The V gene's germline CDR1 is MGHRA and CDR2 YSYEKL. The chain's CDR3 is CASSQARGSGTGELFF. The CDR3, as DNA: TGCGCCAGCAGCCAAGCCAGGGGCAGTGGCACCGGGGAGCTGTTTTTT.

The chain combines TRBV28 with TRBJ1-1, with TRBD1 matching 7 bases. The germline V gene has CDR1 MDHEN and CDR2 SYDVKM. V dropped 7 bases and J dropped 1; count of bases not matched to a gene: 15. There are 17 residues in the CDR3. CDR3 protein: CASIQITGAGPNTEAFF. The CDR3 coding sequence is TGTGCCAGCATTCAAATCACAGGGGCAGGGCCGAACACTGAAGCTTTCTTT.

The genes are TRBV7-9 and TRBJ1-3; D perhaps matches TRBD1 (5 bases). V was cut by 5 bases and J by 0 bases, with 17 bases left in between. CDR1 and CDR2 from the germline V gene are SEHNR and FQNEAQ (reference sequence). The CDR3 spans 17 residues. CDR3 in DNA: TGTGCCAGCAGCCCCTTTCGGGGGGGGTTCTCTGGAAACACCATATATTTT. It translates to CASSPFRGGFSGNTIYF.

The chain couples TRBV10-3 to TRBJ1-1; D is possibly TRBD1 (6 bases). The CDR3 has 14 amino acids. Trimming left V 6 bases short and J 2 bases short, with 13 bases between. Germline loops: CDR1 ENHRY, CDR2 SYGVKD. The CDR3 nucleotides are TGTGCCATCAGGAGGGGGGAGGACAACACTGAAGCTTTCTTT. It codes for CAIRRGEDNTEAFF.

The chain uses TRBV3-1 (or the pseudogene TRBV3-2) and TRBJ2-7, with TRBD2 matching over 8 bases. Germline V gives CDR1 LGHDT, CDR2 YNNKEL (reference sequence). The CDR3 has 15 residues. After removal of 0 bases from V and 7 bases from J, the junction contained 8 bases not matched to a gene. The CDR3 protein is CASSQEGGRLWEQYF. The CDR3 DNA reads TGTGCCAGCAGCCAAGAGGGCGGGAGGCTATGGGAGCAGTACTTC.

This clone was counted once. J is TRBJ1-3 and V is TRBV11-1; 7 nucleotides line up with TRBD1. J was trimmed by 4 bases and V by 5 bases; bases with no gene match: 5. This CDR3 has 14 residues. The V gene's germline CDR1 is SGHAT and CDR2 FQDESV (reference sequence). The CDR3 bases are TGTGCCAGCAGCGGAGACAGGGACGGAAACACCATATATTTT. Residues: CASSGDRDGNTIYF. Variable domain in full (rest from reference TRBV11-1 and TRBJ1-3): EAEVAQSPRYKITEKSQAVAFWCDPISGHATLYWYRQILGQGPELLVQFQDESVVDDSQLPKDRFSAERLKGVDSTLKIQPAELGDSAMYLCASSGDRDGNTIYFGEGSWLTVV.

This clone has just a few counts. This chain joins TRBV2 and TRBJ1-2; D remains ambiguous. Trimming stripped 5 bases from V and 2 bases from J, with 12 bases between. Germline V gene sequence: CDR1 SNHLY, CDR2 FYNNEI. CDR3 size: 14 residues. DNA of the CDR3: TGTGCCAGCAGTCCCCAGCGGGTGAACTATGGCTACACCTTC. Translating gives CASSPQRVNYGYTF.

The genes are TRBV5-5 and TRBJ1-2; unclear D gene. Per germline, CDR1 SGHKS and CDR2 YYEKEE (reference sequence). The V end lost 4 bases, the J end lost 2 bases, and 9 bases lay between the germline ends. The length of the CDR3 is 13 residues. The CDR3 here is CASSPGPNYGYTF. The CDR3 nucleotides are TGTGCCAGCAGCCCGGGCCCCAACTATGGCTACACCTTC.

This sequence joins TRBV5-1 and TRBJ2-5; tentative D call: TRBD2 (6 bases). Trimming left V 4 bases short and J 4 bases short, with 14 bases between. The germline V gene encodes CDR1 SGHRS and CDR2 YFSETQ. CDR3 size: 14 residues. CDR3 sequence reads: CASSGRDGGETQYF. The CDR3 DNA reads as TGCGCCAGCAGCGGGCGGGACGGAGGAGAGACCCAGTACTTC.

The CDR3 protein is CASSEGLADGELFF. CDR3 nucleotides: TGCGCCAGCAGCGAGGGACTAGCGGACGGGGAGCTGTTTTTT. V is TRBV5-1 and J is TRBJ2-2; 11 bases are shared with TRBD2. Germline trimming cut 4 bases from V and 7 bases from J; bases unmatched to any gene: 3. The CDR3 is made up of 14 amino acids. The germline CDR1 and CDR2 sequences are SGHRS and YFSETQ. Based on the CDR3 plus reference TRBV5-1 and TRBJ2-2, the full variable domain is KAGVTQTPRYLIKTRGQQVTLSCSPISGHRSVSWYQQTPGQGLQFLFEYFSETQRNKGNFPGRFSGRQFSNSRSEMNVSTLELGDSALYLCASSEGLADGELFFGEGSRLTVL.

The V gene is TRBV25-1, the J gene TRBJ1-2; 9 bases map to TRBD1. Germline V lookup: CDR1 MGHDK, CDR2 SYGVNS. V shed 6 bases, J shed 2 bases, and the junction held 10 bases outside the gene matches. The CDR3 is 16 residues long. The CDR3 here is CASRPFSGQGNYGYTF. The CDR3 DNA sequence: TGTGCCAGCAGACCCTTTTCCGGACAGGGGAACTATGGCTACACCTTC.

The V call is TRBV3-1 (or the pseudogene TRBV3-2), the J call TRBJ2-1; D not certain. CDR3 size: 13 residues. The germline V and J ends were trimmed by 4 bases and 4 bases, with 8 bases remaining between them. Per germline, CDR1 LGHDT and CDR2 YNNKEL (reference sequence). CDR3 bases: TGTGCCAGCAGCCGTGGGTATTACAATGAGCAGTTCTTC. Its translation: CASSRGYYNEQFF.

V usage is TRBV6-5 and J usage is TRBJ1-2, with D unresolved. This CDR3 contains 13 residues. Germline V gene sequence: CDR1 MNHEY, CDR2 SVGAGI. The ends were cut back, 6 bases at V and 4 bases at J, with 12 bases in the middle. The DNA for the CDR3 is TGTGCCAGCAGAGCCGGGATCCTCTATGGCTACACCTTC. This translates into CASRAGILYGYTF.

J is TRBJ2-7 and V is TRBV6-5, with TRBD1 matching 9 bases. V gave up 4 bases and J gave up 3 bases; unmatched junction bases: 7. CDR1 is MNHEY, CDR2 SVGAGI, per germline. This CDR3 is 15 amino acids long. CDR3 region: CASSFPAGQGYEQYF. CDR3 DNA sequence: TGTGCCAGCAGTTTCCCCGCGGGACAGGGCTACGAGCAGTACTTC.

This clone was recorded many times. The chain uses TRBV11-2 and TRBJ2-7; D may be TRBD2 (6 bases). Germline lookup yields CDR1 SGHAT and CDR2 FQNNGV. Deletions cut 7 bases from V and 0 bases from J, with 13 bases between. The CDR3 is made up of 14 amino acids. The CDR3 DNA reads TGTGCCAGCACCAGGGACTTAACCTCCTACGAGCAGTACTTC. Translating gives CASTRDLTSYEQYF.

This clone appeared a single time. The V and J genes are TRBV11-3 and TRBJ2-7, with D unresolved. The CDR3 totals 13 residues. Germline V gene data show CDR1 as SGHNT and CDR2 as YENEEA. The V and J ends lost 1 base and 9 bases respectively, with 13 bases between them. CDR3 DNA: TGTGCCAGCAGCTTAGGACGCCTTCCTGGGCAGTACTTC. The encoded protein is CASSLGRLPGQYF. Drawing the rest from reference TRBV11-3 and TRBJ2-7, the complete variable domain is EAGVVQSPRYKIIEKKQPVAFWCNPISGHNTLYWYLQNLGQGPELLIRYENEEAVDDSQLPKDRFSAERLKGVDSTLKIQPAELGDSAVYLCASSLGRLPGQYFGPGTRLTVT.

In this sample, this clone turned up once. The chain combines TRBV7-9 with TRBJ2-5; possible D gene TRBD2, 5 bases. Looked up from germline, CDR1 is SEHNR and CDR2 is FQNEAQ (reference sequence). Between the trimmed V and J ends, which lost 3 bases and 4 bases, there was a span of 18 bases. The CDR3 covers 16 residues. The CDR3 DNA follows: TGTGCCAGCAGCTTGGATCTAGCTCCCTACGGAGAGACCCAGTACTTC. Its translation: CASSLDLAPYGETQYF.

This sequence joins TRBV4-1 and TRBJ1-6; the D gene is possibly TRBD1 (5 bases). The CDR3 has 12 amino acids. The V and J ends lost 9 bases and 8 bases respectively, with 11 bases between them. Germline values: CDR1 MGHRA, CDR2 YSYEKL. The CDR3 reads CASSPGDSPLHF. For the CDR3, the DNA is TGCGCCAGTAGTCCGGGGGATTCACCCCTCCACTTT.

The rearrangement links TRBV10-1 to TRBJ1-2; TRBD1 might be the D (6 bases). With 5 bases removed from V and 2 bases from J, the gap between germline ends came to 9 bases. Per the germline V gene, CDR1 is WNHNN and CDR2 is SYGVQD (reference sequence). The CDR3 loop spans 13 amino acids. The CDR3 protein is CASSLGQNYGYTF. The CDR3 DNA reads as TGCGCCAGCAGTCTTGGACAGAACTATGGCTACACCTTC.

This rearrangement joins TRBV7-9 to TRBJ2-5; D gene uncertain. CDR3 length: 15 residues. V dropped 1 base and J dropped 0 bases, with 9 bases sitting between them. Germline V lookup: CDR1 SEHNR, CDR2 FQNEAQ (reference sequence). The CDR3 loop reads CASSLVLGYQETQYF. CDR3 DNA sequence: TGTGCCAGCAGCTTAGTCTTGGGGTACCAAGAGACCCAGTACTTC. The full variable domain, rest sourced from reference TRBV7-9 and TRBJ2-5, is DTGVSQNPRHKITKRGQNVTFRCDPISEHNRLYWYRQTLGQGPEFLTYFQNEAQLEKSRLLSDRFSAERPKGSFSTLEIQRTEQGDSAMYLCASSLVLGYQETQYFGPGTRLLVL.

This clone was picked up one time. The chain combines TRBV7-9 with TRBJ1-2; 11 nucleotides align to TRBD1. Per germline, CDR1 SEHNR and CDR2 FQNEAQ (reference sequence). The CDR3 consists of 14 residues. After removal of 5 bases from V and 5 bases from J, the junction contained 4 bases not matched to a gene. The DNA of the CDR3 is TGTGCCAGCAGCCGGGACAGGGGGATGTATGGCTACACCTTC. Its translation is CASSRDRGMYGYTF.

V and J are TRBV11-1 and TRBJ2-1, with 7 bases identical to TRBD2. This CDR3 is 15 amino acids long. Germline loops: CDR1 SGHAT, CDR2 FQDESV (reference sequence). The V and J ends lost 2 bases and 5 bases, in that order; junction bases with no gene match: 6. CDR3: CASSLSGGSHNEQFF. CDR3 bases: TGTGCCAGCAGCTTAAGTGGCGGGAGTCACAATGAGCAGTTCTTC.

The chain employs TRBV4-1 and TRBJ1-4, with a tentative D call TRBD1 (5 bases). The CDR3 extends over 15 amino acids. CDR1 is MGHRA, CDR2 YSYEKL, per germline. V lost 3 bases and J 6 bases, leaving 14 bases between the germline ends. The chain's CDR3 is CASSHIGREDEKLFF. The CDR3 DNA is TGCGCCAGCAGCCACATTGGCAGGGAGGATGAAAAACTGTTTTTT.

This rearrangement joins TRBV5-5 to TRBJ2-1, with TRBD2 matching over 8 bases. The germline CDR1 and CDR2 sequences are SGHKS and YYEKEE (reference sequence). Trimming removed 3 bases from V and 0 bases from J; junction bases left unmatched: 2. There are 15 residues in the CDR3. This CDR3 reads CASSSSGPSYNEQFF. DNA for the CDR3: TGTGCCAGCAGCTCTAGCGGGCCCTCCTACAATGAGCAGTTCTTC.

This sequence joins TRBV19 and TRBJ1-5, with 9 bases lining up with TRBD1. J was trimmed by 0 bases and V by 5 bases; bases with no gene match: 5. This CDR3 has 16 amino acids. Germline lookup yields CDR1 LNHDA and CDR2 SQIVND (reference sequence). CDR3: CASSWTGENSNQPQHF. The DNA of the CDR3 is TGTGCCAGTAGTTGGACAGGGGAAAATAGCAATCAGCCCCAGCATTTT.

The chain joins TRBV5-1 to TRBJ2-7; 7 bases line up with TRBD2. The CDR3 runs to 15 residues. CDR1 is SGHRS and CDR2 is YFSETQ in the germline V gene. The junction had 9 bases not matched to a gene; V was cut back by 3 bases and J by 3 bases. The chain's CDR3 is CASSSEGGLFYEQYF. The CDR3 coding sequence is TGCGCCAGCAGCTCGGAGGGAGGGCTCTTCTACGAGCAGTACTTC.